This TCR beta chain comes out of a study of PD-1 blockade in classical Hodgkin lymphoma. Across the whole study: Intravenous infusions of nivolumab 3 mg/kg reached patients every 2 weeks. Study-level findings and limits: Complete responders' diversity at baseline resembled that of newly diagnosed patients. Whatever underlies the repertoire differences (possibly disease activity or prior therapy) remains undefined.

Data came from immunoSEQ multiplex PCR; TCRdb stores just in-frame clones and leaves some out. This table has over 80,000 clones, around 80% appearing once. This clone was observed a handful of times. The antigen is not known. Germline V gene lookup returns CDR1 MDHEN and CDR2 SYDVKM. Trimming removed 7 bases at V and 6 bases at J, with 16 bases between. CDR3 length: 14 amino acids. This sample's time point: cycle 4 day 1 (C4D1), after more than 5 weeks of nivolumab. The patients all showed relapse after autologous stem cell transplantation, while their brentuximab vedotin exposure varied. The V and J genes are TRBV28 and TRBJ1-5; TRBD1 might be the D (5 bases). This specimen was peripheral blood mononuclear cells (PBMCs), taken before the fourth cycle of nivolumab. This TCR came from a human donor with classical Hodgkin lymphoma. The CDR3 reads CASIGGQGLQPQHF. CDR3 in DNA: TGTGCCAGCATAGGCGGGCAGGGACTTCAGCCCCAGCATTTT. The variable domain in full, completed from reference TRBV28 and TRBJ1-5, reads DVKVTQSSRYLVKRTGEKVFLECVQDMDHENMFWYRQDPGLGLRLIYFSYDVKMKEKGDIPEGYSVSREKKERFSLILESASTNQTSMYLCASIGGQGLQPQHFGDGTRLSIL.